Sequencing of this T cell receptor beta chain was carried out in a study of T cell responses to AZD1222 COVID-19 vaccine (dated by TCRdb to the early 2020s). For the wider study: A total of just over 230 trial participants underwent TCR sequencing, of whom about 210 received two doses of AZD1222 and about 25 received two doses of the MenACWY control vaccine. Trial participants were enrolled by age into 18-55, 56-69 and 70-plus year subgroups, with about 150, 28 and 57 TCR-sequenced participants respectively.

The time point label corresponds to: about 28 days (+/-7) after the second vaccine dose. AZD1222 recipients given second doses at about 4 weeks or at about 12 weeks were pooled, since spike-specific TCR depth and breadth were not found to differ between the two schedules. The vaccinee samples were drawn from two UK trials, COV001 and COV002, one of which was a single-blind randomized controlled phase 2/3 trial testing AZD1222 (ChAdOx1 nCoV-19) in healthy adults. For TCRbeta chain sequencing, PBMC samples were collected from trial participants at day 0 and at day 28 after the second dose. V drops 2 bases and J drops 8 bases, leaving 13 bases in between. As encoded in the germline V gene, CDR1 is MNHEY while CDR2 is SVGAGI. Including the terminal cysteine and phenylalanine, the CDR3 comprises 15 residues. The read is trimmed to its CDR3 DNA, 45 bases read in frame from base 1. The CDR3 regions of human TCRbeta chains were analyzed by immunosequencing. From the authors' description of their analysis: Repertoire TCRs were matched against a reference library of SARS-CoV-2-specific TCRs generated with the MIRA antigen-specificity platform. Breadth was defined as the fraction of unique TCRs that were SARS-CoV-2-associated, and depth was defined as the fraction of total T cells that were SARS-CoV-2-associated. Using the MIRA data, each spike-specific TCR was assigned both to the spike region to which the TCR was reactive and to a CD4 or CD8 class. Log10-transformed breadth and depth values were compared by one-way ANOVA with Sidak's multiple comparisons tests. The source is immuneACCESS, and TCRdb retained only in-frame sequences with V and J called. Part of the clones is not carried over; for the studies checked, unresolved V genes explain less than half of this, and the remainder is unexplained. Clone size and V and J calls were adopted from that table, with D and trimming inferred from the DNA. This sample holds about 150,000 clones; more than 85% were observed only once. The ten top clones hold about 1.6% of the sample.

General study outcomes and caveats: Vaccine-associated CD4 TCRs spanned the whole spike protein, with dominant responses in regions 160-218 and 743-854. Nearly half of unique spike-specific TCRs reportedly recognized epitopes outside regions mutated in the B.1.351 and B.1.1.7 variants. Because no day 14 peak-response samples were available, repertoires were characterized only after the peak T cell response. Most participants were white British and females outnumbered males, and the authors suggested that clonal diversity may have been underestimated. Conclusions about previously exposed vaccinees are limited, since just five to seven AZD1222 recipients were seropositive for SARS-CoV-2 at baseline. After two AZD1222 doses, spike-specific TCR breadth and depth were significantly higher than at day 0 and than in MenACWY recipients. The 56-69-year group was small, and its depth increase did not reach significance, likely because of low power.

This clone was counted between two and nine times. It has no known antigen specificity. Nothing much larger sits one base from this clone, and base qualities are not available. This clonotype originated in an adult who received the AZD1222 COVID-19 vaccine. The sequences come from peripheral blood, collected 28 days after the second AZD1222 dose. The rearranged chain carries TRBV6-5 and TRBJ1-6; no D gene call is confident. In nucleotide form, the sequence is TGTGCCAGCAGTTACAGGACTCCGGTGGATTCACCCCTCCACTTT. Its product reads: CASSYRTPVDSPLHF.